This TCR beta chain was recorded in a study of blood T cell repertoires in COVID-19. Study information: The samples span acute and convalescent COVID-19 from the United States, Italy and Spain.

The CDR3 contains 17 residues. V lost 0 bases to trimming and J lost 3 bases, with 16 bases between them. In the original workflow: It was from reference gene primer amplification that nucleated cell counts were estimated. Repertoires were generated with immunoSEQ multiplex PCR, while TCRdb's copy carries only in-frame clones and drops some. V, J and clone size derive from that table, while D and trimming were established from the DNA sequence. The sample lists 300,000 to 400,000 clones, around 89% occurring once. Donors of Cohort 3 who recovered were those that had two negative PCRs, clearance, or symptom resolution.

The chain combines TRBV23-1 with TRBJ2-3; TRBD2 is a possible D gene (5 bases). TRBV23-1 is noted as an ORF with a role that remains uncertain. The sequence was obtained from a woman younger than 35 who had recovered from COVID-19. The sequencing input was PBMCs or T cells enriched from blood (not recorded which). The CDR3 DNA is TGCGCCAGCAGTCAATCAATAACGAGGGCGCGGACAGATACGCAGTATTTT. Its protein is CASSQSITRARTDTQYF.